Listed below are T cell receptor beta chains from one sample, sequenced in a study of T cell responses to AZD1222 COVID-19 vaccine. TCRdb's copy holds only in-frame clones and misses some; the assay was immunoSEQ multiplex PCR. This sample has around 110,000 clones, with around 92% found just once. The specimen was peripheral blood, collected 28 days after the second AZD1222 dose. These receptors all stem from an adult who received the AZD1222 COVID-19 vaccine. The CDR3 runs from the conserved cysteine through the conserved F or W. D genes are given only for firm matches. Expanded clones get a size class; other rows say once, few or many, or leave the size out.

j_gene: TRBJ1-5
len: 13
v_gene: TRBV19
d_gene: .
abundance: .
CDR3aa: CASSIRLSQPQHF
CDR3nt: TGTGCCAGTAGTATACGGTTAAGTCAGCCCCAGCATTTT

j_gene: TRBJ2-7
len: 13
v_gene: TRBV11-1
d_gene: TRBD1
abundance: once
CDR3aa: CASSHGQVYEQYF
CDR3nt: TGTGCCAGCAGCCATGGACAGGTCTACGAGCAGTACTTC

j_gene: TRBJ2-6
len: 19
v_gene: TRBV11-2
d_gene: .
abundance: .
CDR3aa: CASSSIIAGSIYGANVLTF
CDR3nt: TGTGCCAGCAGCTCTATCATAGCAGGATCTATTTATGGGGCCAACGTCCTGACTTTC

j_gene: TRBJ2-7
len: 14
v_gene: TRBV5-8
d_gene: TRBD1
abundance: once
CDR3aa: CASSYGQGGYEQYF
CDR3nt: TGTGCCAGCAGCTACGGACAGGGAGGCTACGAGCAGTACTTC

j_gene: TRBJ1-1
len: 14
v_gene: TRBV10-3
d_gene: .
abundance: .
CDR3aa: CATSNGQGNTEAFF
CDR3nt: TGTGCCACGAGCAACGGGCAGGGGAACACTGAAGCTTTCTTT

j_gene: TRBJ2-7
len: 15
v_gene: TRBV19
d_gene: .
abundance: .
CDR3aa: CASSIYPQGGSEQYF
CDR3nt: TGTGCCAGTAGTATATACCCCCAGGGGGGAAGCGAGCAGTACTTC

j_gene: TRBJ1-5
len: 14
v_gene: TRBV5-8
d_gene: .
abundance: .
CDR3aa: CASSPYTRGQPQHF
CDR3nt: TGTGCCAGCAGCCCGTATACTCGGGGTCAGCCCCAGCATTTT

j_gene: TRBJ1-1
len: 14
v_gene: TRBV11-2
d_gene: .
abundance: .
CDR3aa: CASSLGWGGPATFF
CDR3nt: TGTGCCAGCAGCTTAGGGTGGGGGGGCCCTGCCACTTTCTTT

j_gene: TRBJ1-3
len: 14
v_gene: TRBV4-2
d_gene: .
abundance: .
CDR3aa: CASSPQGSGNTIYF
CDR3nt: TGTGCCAGCAGCCCCCAGGGCTCTGGAAACACCATATATTTT

j_gene: TRBJ1-4
len: 15
v_gene: TRBV19
d_gene: TRBD1
abundance: .
CDR3aa: CASSIMGQGGEKLFF
CDR3nt: TGTGCCAGTAGTATCATGGGACAGGGAGGTGAAAAACTGTTTTTT

j_gene: TRBJ2-3
len: 14
v_gene: TRBV10-2
d_gene: TRBD2
abundance: .
CDR3aa: CASRVAGGPDTQYF
CDR3nt: TGCGCCAGCAGAGTAGCGGGAGGGCCAGATACGCAGTATTTT

j_gene: TRBJ1-1
len: 16
v_gene: TRBV5-1
d_gene: .
abundance: .
CDR3aa: CASSATVQGPNTEAFF
CDR3nt: TGCGCCAGCAGCGCTACCGTACAGGGCCCGAACACTGAAGCTTTCTTT

j_gene: TRBJ1-1
len: 15
v_gene: TRBV9
d_gene: .
abundance: .
CDR3aa: CASSVSWEVNTEAFF
CDR3nt: TGTGCCAGCAGCGTGTCTTGGGAAGTGAACACTGAAGCTTTCTTT

j_gene: TRBJ2-5
len: 14
v_gene: TRBV11-2
d_gene: TRBD1
abundance: .
CDR3aa: CASSSGTVGETQYF
CDR3nt: TGTGCCAGCAGCTCGGGGACAGTCGGGGAGACCCAGTACTTC

j_gene: TRBJ2-5
len: 13
v_gene: TRBV24-1
d_gene: .
abundance: .
CDR3aa: CATSDPGRETQYF
CDR3nt: TGTGCCACCAGTGATCCGGGGAGGGAGACCCAGTACTTC

j_gene: TRBJ2-7
len: 14
v_gene: TRBV19
d_gene: TRBD1
abundance: .
CDR3aa: CASSTRDRSYEQYF
CDR3nt: TGTGCCAGTAGTACCCGGGACAGATCCTACGAGCAGTACTTC

j_gene: TRBJ2-7
len: 12
v_gene: TRBV10-3
d_gene: .
abundance: .
CDR3aa: CAIRNTTYEQYF
CDR3nt: TGTGCCATCAGAAACACCACCTACGAGCAGTACTTC

j_gene: TRBJ1-1
len: 15
v_gene: TRBV18
d_gene: TRBD1
abundance: .
CDR3aa: CASSPPTGVYTEAFF
CDR3nt: TGTGCCAGCTCACCACCGACAGGGGTGTACACTGAAGCTTTCTTT

j_gene: TRBJ2-7
len: 13
v_gene: TRBV29-1
d_gene: .
abundance: .
CDR3aa: CSGGRGRYYEQYF
CDR3nt: TGCAGCGGCGGCCGGGGACGGTACTACGAGCAGTACTTC

j_gene: TRBJ1-2
len: 15
v_gene: TRBV19
d_gene: .
abundance: .
CDR3aa: CASSMYQELNYGYTF
CDR3nt: TGTGCCAGTAGTATGTACCAGGAGCTTAACTATGGCTACACCTTC

j_gene: TRBJ1-1
len: 14
v_gene: TRBV29-1
d_gene: .
abundance: .
CDR3aa: CSVSLDRVNTEAFF
CDR3nt: TGCAGCGTTTCACTCGACCGGGTGAACACTGAAGCTTTCTTT

j_gene: TRBJ1-6
len: 14
v_gene: TRBV10-1
d_gene: .
abundance: .
CDR3aa: CASSESPDNSPLHF
CDR3nt: TGCGCCAGCAGTGAGTCCCCAGATAATTCACCCCTCCACTTT

j_gene: TRBJ2-6
len: 17
v_gene: TRBV14
d_gene: TRBD1
abundance: .
CDR3aa: CASSPGQGGSGANVLTF
CDR3nt: TGTGCCAGCAGCCCGGGACAGGGTGGCTCTGGGGCCAACGTCCTGACTTTC

j_gene: TRBJ2-4
len: 15
v_gene: TRBV10-3
d_gene: TRBD2
abundance: .
CDR3aa: CAISGRSGSSDIQYF
CDR3nt: TGTGCCATTTCTGGAAGGAGCGGGAGCTCGGACATTCAGTACTTC

j_gene: TRBJ2-5
len: 16
v_gene: TRBV6-2/TRBV6-3
d_gene: .
abundance: .
CDR3aa: CASSYSVTRGQETQYF
CDR3nt: TGTGCCAGCAGTTACTCGGTAACGAGGGGCCAAGAGACCCAGTACTTC

j_gene: TRBJ2-7
len: 14
v_gene: TRBV7-3
d_gene: TRBD2
abundance: once
CDR3aa: CASSPSGRGYEQYF
CDR3nt: TGTGCCAGCAGCCCTAGCGGGAGGGGGTACGAGCAGTACTTC

j_gene: TRBJ1-4
len: 15
v_gene: TRBV7-2
d_gene: .
abundance: .
CDR3aa: CASSPGDTTNEKLFF
CDR3nt: TGTGCCAGCAGCCCAGGGGATACAACTAATGAAAAACTGTTTTTT

j_gene: TRBJ1-4
len: 15
v_gene: TRBV5-6
d_gene: .
abundance: once
CDR3aa: CASSFVGHANEKLFF
CDR3nt: TGTGCCAGCAGCTTCGTTGGACACGCTAATGAAAAACTGTTTTTT

j_gene: TRBJ2-7
len: 17
v_gene: TRBV6-2/TRBV6-3
d_gene: .
abundance: .
CDR3aa: CASSYEHNRMGGYEQYF
CDR3nt: TGTGCCAGCAGTTACGAGCATAACAGGATGGGGGGCTACGAGCAGTACTTC

j_gene: TRBJ1-1
len: 14
v_gene: TRBV6-5
d_gene: .
abundance: .
CDR3aa: CASIWWGDNTEAFF
CDR3nt: TGTGCCAGCATCTGGTGGGGGGATAACACTGAAGCTTTCTTT

j_gene: TRBJ1-1
len: 14
v_gene: TRBV28
d_gene: TRBD1
abundance: once
CDR3aa: CASRTGTGATEAFF
CDR3nt: TGTGCCAGCAGAACCGGGACAGGGGCAACTGAAGCTTTCTTT

j_gene: TRBJ1-2
len: 15
v_gene: TRBV6-5
d_gene: .
abundance: .
CDR3aa: CASSSAGQRSYGYTF
CDR3nt: TGTGCCAGCAGTTCCGCGGGACAAAGATCCTATGGCTACACCTTC

j_gene: TRBJ2-4
len: 15
v_gene: TRBV4-1
d_gene: .
abundance: .
CDR3aa: CASSLTNLAKNIQYF
CDR3nt: TGCGCCAGCAGCCTCACAAATCTAGCCAAAAACATTCAGTACTTC

j_gene: TRBJ1-6
len: 13
v_gene: TRBV9
d_gene: .
abundance: .
CDR3aa: CASSVRDNSPLHF
CDR3nt: TGTGCCAGCAGCGTCAGGGATAATTCACCCCTCCACTTT

j_gene: TRBJ1-2
len: 14
v_gene: TRBV18
d_gene: .
abundance: once
CDR3aa: CASSPGGTNYGYTF
CDR3nt: TGTGCCAGCTCACCGGGGGGCACCAACTATGGCTACACCTTC

j_gene: TRBJ1-5
len: 13
v_gene: TRBV12-3/TRBV12-4
d_gene: TRBD1
abundance: .
CDR3aa: CASRTGENQPQHF
CDR3nt: TGTGCCAGCAGGACAGGGGAGAATCAGCCCCAGCATTTT

j_gene: TRBJ1-5
len: 13
v_gene: TRBV19
d_gene: .
abundance: .
CDR3aa: CASRFGSNQPQHF
CDR3nt: TGTGCCAGTAGATTCGGAAGCAATCAGCCCCAGCATTTT

j_gene: TRBJ2-5
len: 14
v_gene: TRBV15
d_gene: .
abundance: .
CDR3aa: CATLIRGSQETQYF
CDR3nt: TGTGCCACCCTTATCCGGGGGTCTCAAGAGACCCAGTACTTC

j_gene: TRBJ2-7
len: 12
v_gene: TRBV20-1
d_gene: .
abundance: .
CDR3aa: CSAIDSGYEQYF
CDR3nt: TGCAGTGCTATTGACAGTGGCTACGAGCAGTACTTC

j_gene: TRBJ2-7
len: 14
v_gene: TRBV5-1
d_gene: .
abundance: .
CDR3aa: CASSLAATRGEQYF
CDR3nt: TGCGCCAGCAGCTTGGCGGCCACCCGGGGAGAGCAGTACTTC

j_gene: TRBJ1-2
len: 15
v_gene: TRBV28
d_gene: TRBD1
abundance: .
CDR3aa: CASSFRRQGFYGYTF
CDR3nt: TGTGCCAGCAGTTTTCGCCGACAGGGTTTCTATGGCTACACCTTC

j_gene: TRBJ1-3
len: 13
v_gene: TRBV7-8
d_gene: .
abundance: .
CDR3aa: CASSLVTGNTIYF
CDR3nt: TGTGCCAGCAGCTTGGTTACTGGAAACACCATATATTTT

j_gene: TRBJ1-4
len: 14
v_gene: TRBV7-9
d_gene: .
abundance: .
CDR3aa: CASTWTATNEKLFF
CDR3nt: TGTGCCAGCACCTGGACAGCAACTAATGAAAAACTGTTTTTT

j_gene: TRBJ1-2
len: 14
v_gene: TRBV18
d_gene: .
abundance: .
CDR3aa: CASSPGREVYGYTF
CDR3nt: TGTGCCAGCTCACCTGGCAGGGAGGTATATGGCTACACCTTC

j_gene: TRBJ2-7
len: 13
v_gene: TRBV6-5
d_gene: .
abundance: .
CDR3aa: CASSLTGTGEQYF
CDR3nt: TGTGCCAGCAGTTTGACAGGAACAGGGGAGCAGTACTTC

j_gene: TRBJ1-5
len: 15
v_gene: TRBV18
d_gene: .
abundance: .
CDR3aa: CASSPQGAGNQPQHF
CDR3nt: TGTGCCAGCTCACCACAAGGGGCAGGCAATCAGCCCCAGCATTTT

j_gene: TRBJ2-2
len: 14
v_gene: TRBV7-2
d_gene: TRBD2
abundance: .
CDR3aa: CASSWVAGVGELFF
CDR3nt: TGTGCCAGCAGCTGGGTAGCGGGAGTCGGGGAGCTGTTTTTT

j_gene: TRBJ2-7
len: 16
v_gene: TRBV19
d_gene: .
abundance: .
CDR3aa: CASSFIAGQTSYEQYF
CDR3nt: TGTGCCAGTTCCTTTATAGCGGGACAGACCTCCTACGAGCAGTACTTC

j_gene: TRBJ1-1
len: 13
v_gene: TRBV2
d_gene: .
abundance: .
CDR3aa: CASSSGENTEAFF
CDR3nt: TGTGCCAGCAGCTCAGGTGAAAACACTGAAGCTTTCTTT

j_gene: TRBJ2-2
len: 17
v_gene: TRBV23-1
d_gene: TRBD1
abundance: .
CDR3aa: CASSQSLWDRVYRELFF
CDR3nt: TGCGCCAGCAGTCAATCCTTGTGGGACAGGGTGTACCGGGAGCTGTTTTTT

j_gene: TRBJ2-1
len: 13
v_gene: TRBV18
d_gene: .
abundance: .
CDR3aa: CASSPPVHNEQFF
CDR3nt: TGTGCCAGCTCACCGCCGGTCCACAATGAGCAGTTCTTC

j_gene: TRBJ1-1
len: 14
v_gene: TRBV3-1/TRBV3-2
d_gene: TRBD1
abundance: .
CDR3aa: CASSRSGGGTEAFF
CDR3nt: TGTGCCAGCAGCCGCTCAGGGGGCGGCACTGAAGCTTTCTTT

j_gene: TRBJ1-1
len: 14
v_gene: TRBV25-1
d_gene: .
abundance: .
CDR3aa: CASQRPGTNTEAFF
CDR3nt: TGTGCCAGCCAGAGGCCAGGGACGAACACTGAAGCTTTCTTT

j_gene: TRBJ1-3
len: 15
v_gene: TRBV6-5
d_gene: TRBD1
abundance: .
CDR3aa: CASRPSGTAGNTIYF
CDR3nt: TGTGCCAGCAGACCATCCGGGACAGCTGGAAACACCATATATTTT

j_gene: TRBJ2-5
len: 14
v_gene: TRBV5-1
d_gene: .
abundance: .
CDR3aa: CASSTVGLEETQYF
CDR3nt: TGCGCCAGCAGCACCGTAGGACTCGAGGAGACCCAGTACTTC